Given below is one TCR beta chain in context. Its antigen is unidentified. The sample belongs to a study of cytomegalovirus exposure and HLA in healthy donors. Study-wide findings and caveats: Within the 130 or so validation repertoires, first-cohort TCR clusters tended to co-occur, according to a later analysis.

Some clones are missing from TCRdb's copy, which holds only in-frame ones; the method was immunoSEQ multiplex PCR. The sample includes tens of thousands of clones, around 97% of them seen just once. Germline V lookup: CDR1 LNHNV, CDR2 YYDKDF (reference sequence). With V trimmed by 3 bases and J by 8 bases, 12 bases remained unmatched. The CDR3 extends over 15 amino acids. The sample comprised PBMCs. The genes are TRBV15 and TRBJ1-2; 7 positions match TRBD1. This clonotype was obtained from a woman younger than 30 in good health and CMV-seropositive. CDR3 sequence (DNA): TGTGCCACCAGCAGGGACCAAAGGGGGCGCCAGGGCTACACCTTC. This translates into CATSRDQRGRQGYTF.